This T cell receptor beta chain was sequenced for a study of blood T cell repertoires in COVID-19. This CDR3 is built from 14 residues. Germline trimming cut 3 bases from V and 4 bases from J; bases unmatched to any gene: 4. Germline values: CDR1 LNHDA, CDR2 SQIVND (reference sequence). Here immunoSEQ multiplex PCR was the method, and the copy in TCRdb shows in-frame clones only, minus some. Of fewer than 250,000 clones in the sample, less than 85% were seen once. Points on this clone: This CDR3 is also generated by other DNA sequences in the sample.

Sequences were obtained from PBMCs or T cells enriched from blood (not recorded which). This sequence was found in a woman aged 25 to 45 who had recovered from COVID-19. The V and J genes are TRBV19 and TRBJ1-1, with TRBD1 matching 8 bases. For the CDR3, the DNA is TGTGCCAGTAGTATTCGGCAGGGGGCCACTGAAGCTTTCTTT. The encoded protein is CASSIRQGATEAFF.